This is a list of T cell receptor beta chains from one sample in a study of blood T cell repertoires in COVID-19. The protocol was immunoSEQ multiplex PCR, while the TCRdb copy is restricted to in-frame clones and leaves out a portion. The data hold around 130,000 clones, with approximately 80% observed a single time. Sequencing was carried out using peripheral blood. The origin of the receptors is a man aged 45-60 years with acute or convalescent COVID-19. CDR3s include the opening cysteine and the closing phenylalanine or tryptophan. A D gene is named only where the DNA matches it firmly. Clone sizes are given selectively: once, few, many, or a class where the clone is expanded.

V: TRBV2; J: TRBJ2-5; size: .; D: TRBD2; CDR3: CASSVGPGTSEETQYF; DNA: TGTGCCAGCAGTGTGGGTCCCGGGACTAGTGAAGAGACCCAGTACTTC
V: TRBV5-1; J: TRBJ2-7; size: few; D: .; CDR3: CASSLVSNYEQYF; DNA: TGCGCCAGCAGCTTGGTTTCAAACTACGAGCAGTACTTC
V: TRBV5-1; J: TRBJ1-3; size: .; D: .; CDR3: CASSLGGRTGNTIYF; DNA: TGCGCCAGCAGCTTGGGTGGCAGAACTGGAAACACCATATATTTT
V: TRBV10-1; J: TRBJ1-1; size: .; D: TRBD1; CDR3: CASSEDRGNEAFF; DNA: TGCGCCAGCAGTGAAGACAGGGGAAATGAAGCTTTCTTT
V: TRBV19; J: TRBJ2-1; size: .; D: .; CDR3: CASSKARGGTRYNEQFF; DNA: TGTGCCAGTAGTAAGGCAAGGGGCGGGACCCGATACAATGAGCAGTTCTTC
V: TRBV21-1; J: TRBJ2-7; size: .; D: .; CDR3: CASSIILRGQTHEQYF; DNA: TGTGCCAGCAGCATTATACTGCGGGGACAGACCCACGAGCAGTACTTC
V: TRBV2; J: TRBJ1-2; size: .; D: TRBD1; CDR3: CASSEAEGADYGYTF; DNA: TGTGCCAGCAGTGAAGCGGAGGGGGCGGACTATGGCTACACCTTC
V: TRBV5-1; J: TRBJ2-5; size: many; D: TRBD2; CDR3: CASSLGTNPETQYF; DNA: TGCGCCAGCAGCCTAGGGACTAATCCCGAGACCCAGTACTTC
V: TRBV30; J: TRBJ1-6; size: few; D: TRBD1; CDR3: CAWSVWAARPGGSPLHF; DNA: TGTGCCTGGAGTGTTTGGGCGGCGCGGCCAGGGGGGTCACCCCTCCACTTT
V: TRBV7-6; J: TRBJ2-5; size: .; D: .; CDR3: CASSPQRGQKKETQYF; DNA: TGTGCCAGCAGCCCCCAGCGGGGACAAAAGAAAGAGACCCAGTACTTC
V: TRBV3-1/TRBV3-2; J: TRBJ1-2; size: .; D: .; CDR3: CASSQDLAPVLAF; DNA: TGTGCCAGCAGCCAAGATCTTGCTCCAGTGCTGGCCTTC
V: TRBV10-3; J: TRBJ2-2; size: .; D: TRBD1; CDR3: CAILDRGGTGELFF; DNA: TGTGCCATCCTGGACAGGGGAGGGACCGGGGAGCTGTTTTTT
V: TRBV5-1; J: TRBJ2-1; size: .; D: .; CDR3: CASSLVPHGISGNNEQFF; DNA: TGCGCCAGCAGCTTGGTGCCCCATGGGATATCCGGGAACAATGAGCAGTTCTTC
V: TRBV3-1/TRBV3-2; J: TRBJ2-1; size: .; D: .; CDR3: CASSQDPGSYNEQFF; DNA: TGTGCCAGCAGCCAAGATCCGGGCTCCTACAATGAGCAGTTCTTC
V: TRBV2; J: TRBJ1-1; size: .; D: .; CDR3: CASSERGSTEAFF; DNA: TGTGCCAGCAGTGAACGGGGGAGCACTGAAGCTTTCTTT
V: TRBV5-1; J: TRBJ1-1; size: .; D: TRBD1; CDR3: CASSGDRANTEAFF; DNA: TGCGCCAGCAGCGGGGACAGGGCGAACACTGAAGCTTTCTTT
V: TRBV5-1; J: TRBJ1-2; size: .; D: TRBD1; CDR3: CASSPTGTGKAESGYTF; DNA: TGCGCCAGCAGCCCCACCGGGACAGGGAAGGCGGAAAGTGGCTACACCTTC
V: TRBV7-8; J: TRBJ1-2; size: once; D: TRBD1; CDR3: CASSLMDRGSYGYTF; DNA: TGTGCCAGCAGCCTAATGGACAGGGGAAGCTATGGCTACACCTTC
V: TRBV6-6; J: TRBJ2-5; size: .; D: TRBD2; CDR3: CASSYSASGGVPQYF; DNA: TGTGCCAGCAGTTACTCGGCTAGCGGGGGGGTTCCCCAGTACTTC
V: TRBV18; J: TRBJ1-1; size: .; D: .; CDR3: CASSPRRDTEAFF; DNA: TGTGCCAGCTCACCAAGGAGGGACACTGAAGCTTTCTTT
V: TRBV28; J: TRBJ1-6; size: .; D: TRBD1; CDR3: CASSPLGGGNSPLHF; DNA: TGTGCCAGCAGTCCCCTAGGAGGGGGCAATTCACCCCTCCACTTT
V: TRBV29-1; J: TRBJ1-1; size: .; D: .; CDR3: CSVGGSTEAFF; DNA: TGCAGCGTCGGGGGGTCGACTGAAGCTTTCTTT
V: TRBV19; J: TRBJ2-3; size: few; D: .; CDR3: CASSRADTQYF; DNA: TGTGCCAGTAGCAGGGCAGATACGCAGTATTTT
V: TRBV11-2; J: TRBJ1-1; size: .; D: TRBD1; CDR3: CASAIRQGNTEAFF; DNA: TGTGCCAGCGCCATCCGACAGGGGAACACTGAAGCTTTCTTT
V: TRBV7-9; J: TRBJ2-7; size: .; D: TRBD1; CDR3: CASSLRQGTGEQYF; DNA: TGTGCCAGCAGCTTGAGACAGGGAACCGGCGAGCAGTACTTC
V: TRBV18; J: TRBJ2-3; size: .; D: TRBD2; CDR3: CASSPSGGITDTQYF; DNA: TGTGCCAGCTCACCAAGCGGGGGGATCACAGATACGCAGTATTTT
V: TRBV5-6; J: TRBJ1-1; size: few; D: .; CDR3: CASIQGWRISEAFF; DNA: TGTGCCAGCATCCAGGGGTGGAGAATCTCTGAAGCTTTCTTT
V: TRBV3-1/TRBV3-2; J: TRBJ2-2; size: .; D: .; CDR3: CASSHRDTYPGELFF; DNA: TGTGCCAGCAGCCACCGGGACACCTATCCCGGGGAGCTGTTTTTT
V: TRBV6-5; J: TRBJ1-2; size: .; D: .; CDR3: CASSPGGYGYTF; DNA: TGTGCCAGCAGTCCCGGAGGCTATGGCTACACCTTC
V: TRBV27; J: TRBJ1-2; size: .; D: .; CDR3: CASSLPGMRGYTF; DNA: TGTGCCAGCAGTTTGCCAGGGATGAGAGGCTACACCTTC
V: TRBV7-8; J: TRBJ2-2; size: once; D: TRBD1; CDR3: CASSLIHRDRGVVGNTGELFF; DNA: TGTGCCAGCAGCTTGATCCACCGGGACAGGGGTGTAGTAGGTAACACCGGGGAGCTGTTTTTT
V: TRBV28; J: TRBJ1-1; size: .; D: TRBD1; CDR3: CASPSRRGQGVGEAFF; DNA: TGTGCCAGCCCCTCGAGGAGGGGACAGGGAGTGGGTGAAGCTTTCTTT
V: TRBV9; J: TRBJ2-1; size: .; D: .; CDR3: CASSGPGLQTEQFF; DNA: TGTGCCAGCAGCGGACCGGGACTGCAGACCGAGCAGTTCTTC
V: TRBV7-9; J: TRBJ1-6; size: few; D: .; CDR3: CASSLLEGYSPLHF; DNA: TGTGCCAGCAGCTTATTGGAGGGGTATTCACCCCTCCACTTT
V: TRBV29-1; J: TRBJ2-7; size: .; D: TRBD1; CDR3: CSARTGAGYEQYF; DNA: TGCAGCGCCCGAACAGGGGCGGGCTACGAGCAGTACTTC
V: TRBV11-2; J: TRBJ1-1; size: .; D: .; CDR3: CASSLWVSGWQTEAFF; DNA: TGTGCCAGCAGCTTATGGGTTTCAGGGTGGCAGACTGAAGCTTTCTTT
V: TRBV4-1; J: TRBJ1-3; size: .; D: .; CDR3: CASSQGGGLLGTIYF; DNA: TGCGCCAGCAGCCAAGGGGGGGGGCTTCTGGGGACCATATATTTT
V: TRBV5-1; J: TRBJ2-7; size: .; D: TRBD2; CDR3: CASSSGLAGGRNEQYF; DNA: TGCGCCAGCAGCTCAGGACTAGCGGGGGGGCGGAACGAGCAGTACTTC
V: TRBV18; J: TRBJ1-2; size: .; D: TRBD1; CDR3: CASSPEGQGSGYTF; DNA: TGTGCCAGCTCACCAGAGGGACAGGGAAGTGGCTACACCTTC
V: TRBV2; J: TRBJ1-4; size: .; D: TRBD1; CDR3: CASSAGTVGANEKLFF; DNA: TGTGCCAGCAGTGCAGGGACAGTCGGGGCTAATGAAAAACTGTTTTTT
V: TRBV27; J: TRBJ2-7; size: .; D: .; CDR3: CASSPTTDSYEQYF; DNA: TGTGCCAGCAGTCCCACGACAGACTCCTACGAGCAGTACTTC
V: TRBV6-2/TRBV6-3; J: TRBJ1-5; size: .; D: TRBD1; CDR3: CASSYRTGMYQPQHF; DNA: TGTGCCAGCAGTTATAGGACAGGGATGTATCAGCCCCAGCATTTT